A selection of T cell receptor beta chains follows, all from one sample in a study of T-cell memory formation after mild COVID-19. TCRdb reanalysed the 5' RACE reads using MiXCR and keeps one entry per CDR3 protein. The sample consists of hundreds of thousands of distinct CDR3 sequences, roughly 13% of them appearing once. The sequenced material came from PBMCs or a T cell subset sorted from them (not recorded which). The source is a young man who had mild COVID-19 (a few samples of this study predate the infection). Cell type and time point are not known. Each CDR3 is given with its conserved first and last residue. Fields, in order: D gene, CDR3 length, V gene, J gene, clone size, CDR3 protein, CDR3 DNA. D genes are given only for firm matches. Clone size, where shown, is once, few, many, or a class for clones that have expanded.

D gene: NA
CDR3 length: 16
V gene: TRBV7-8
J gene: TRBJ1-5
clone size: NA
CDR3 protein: CASSGRRRHSNQPQHF
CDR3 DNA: TGTGCCAGCAGCGGTCGGAGGCGTCATAGCAATCAGCCCCAGCATTTT

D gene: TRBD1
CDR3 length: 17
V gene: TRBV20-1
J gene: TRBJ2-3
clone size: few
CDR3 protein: CSASWGTVQLARDTQYF
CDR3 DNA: TGCAGTGCTTCTTGGGGGACAGTGCAACTTGCGAGGGATACGCAGTATTTT

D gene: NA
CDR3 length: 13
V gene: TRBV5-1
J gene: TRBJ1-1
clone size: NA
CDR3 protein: CASRGGLDTEAFF
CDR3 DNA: TGCGCCAGCAGGGGAGGTCTTGACACTGAAGCTTTCTTT

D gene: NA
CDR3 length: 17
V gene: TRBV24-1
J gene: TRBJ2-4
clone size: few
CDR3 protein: CATSDSSRQLAKNIQYF
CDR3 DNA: TGTGCCACCAGTGATTCCTCCCGCCAGTTAGCCAAAAACATTCAGTACTTC

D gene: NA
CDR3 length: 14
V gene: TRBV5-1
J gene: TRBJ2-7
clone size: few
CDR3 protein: CASSNRTDSYEQYF
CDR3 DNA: TGCGCCAGCAGCAACAGGACAGACTCCTACGAGCAGTACTTC

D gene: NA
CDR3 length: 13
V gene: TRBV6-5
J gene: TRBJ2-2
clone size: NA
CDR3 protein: CASSYRGSGELFF
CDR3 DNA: TGTGCCAGCAGTTACAGGGGGTCCGGGGAGCTGTTTTTT

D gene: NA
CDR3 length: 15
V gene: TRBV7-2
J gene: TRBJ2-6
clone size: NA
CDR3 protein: CASSPQRAGANVLTF
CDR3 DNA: TGTGCCAGCAGCCCTCAGAGGGCTGGGGCCAACGTCCTGACTTTC

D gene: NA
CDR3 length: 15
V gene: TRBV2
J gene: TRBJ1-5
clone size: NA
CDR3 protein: CASSENRGENQPQHF
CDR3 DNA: TGTGCCAGCAGTGAGAATCGAGGGGAGAACCAGCCCCAGCATTTT

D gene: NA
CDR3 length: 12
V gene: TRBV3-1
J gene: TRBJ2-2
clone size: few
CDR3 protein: CASREADGELFF
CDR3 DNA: TGTGCCAGCAGGGAGGCAGACGGGGAGCTGTTTTTT

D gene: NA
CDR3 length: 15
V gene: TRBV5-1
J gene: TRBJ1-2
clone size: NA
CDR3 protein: CASSLFSGQSYGYTF
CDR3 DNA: TGCGCCAGCAGCTTGTTTAGCGGACAGAGCTATGGCTACACCTTC

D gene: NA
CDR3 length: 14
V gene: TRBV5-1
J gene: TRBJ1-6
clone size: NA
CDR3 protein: CASSITGLESPLHF
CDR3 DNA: TGCGCCAGCAGCATTACAGGGCTGGAGTCACCCCTCCACTTT

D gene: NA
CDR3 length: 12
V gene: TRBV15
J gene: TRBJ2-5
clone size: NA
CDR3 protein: CATSLSGETQYF
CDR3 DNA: TGTGCCACCAGCTTGTCAGGGGAGACCCAGTACTTC

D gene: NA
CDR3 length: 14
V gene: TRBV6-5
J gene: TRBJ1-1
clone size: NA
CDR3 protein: CASSLGIPRTEAFF
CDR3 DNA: TGTGCCAGCAGTTTGGGGATCCCACGGACTGAAGCTTTCTTT

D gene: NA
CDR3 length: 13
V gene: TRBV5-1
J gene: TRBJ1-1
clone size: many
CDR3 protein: CASSLVVNTEAFF
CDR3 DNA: TGTGCCAGCAGCCTAGTAGTGAACACTGAAGCTTTCTTT

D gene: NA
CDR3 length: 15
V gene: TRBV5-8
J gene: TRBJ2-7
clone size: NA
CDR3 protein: CASSPRERSSYEQYF
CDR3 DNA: TGTGCCAGCAGCCCCCGTGAGCGATCCTCCTACGAGCAGTACTTC

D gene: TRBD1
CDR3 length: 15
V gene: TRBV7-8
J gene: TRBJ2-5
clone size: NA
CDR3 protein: CASSLGQGTQETQYF
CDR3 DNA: TGTGCCAGCAGCTTAGGACAGGGTACACAAGAGACCCAGTACTTC

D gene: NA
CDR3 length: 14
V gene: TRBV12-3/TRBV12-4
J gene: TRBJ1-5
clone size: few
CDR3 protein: CASSFRVGNQPQHF
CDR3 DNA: TGTGCCAGCAGTTTCAGGGTGGGGAATCAGCCCCAGCATTTT

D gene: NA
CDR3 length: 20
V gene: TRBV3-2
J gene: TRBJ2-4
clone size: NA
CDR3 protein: CASSQDELAGKRRAKNIQYF
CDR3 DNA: TGTGCCAGCAGCCAAGATGAACTAGCGGGAAAAAGACGAGCCAAAAACATTCAGTACTTC

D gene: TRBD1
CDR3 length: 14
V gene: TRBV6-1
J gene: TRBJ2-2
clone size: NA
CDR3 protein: CAIHRGPNTGELFF
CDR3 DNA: TGTGCCATTCACAGGGGTCCGAACACCGGGGAGCTGTTTTTT

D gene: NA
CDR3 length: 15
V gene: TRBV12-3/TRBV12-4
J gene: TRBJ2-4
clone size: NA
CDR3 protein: CASRPGELAKNIKYF
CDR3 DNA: TGTGCCAGCAGACCGGGGGAACTAGCCAAAAACATTAAGTACTTC

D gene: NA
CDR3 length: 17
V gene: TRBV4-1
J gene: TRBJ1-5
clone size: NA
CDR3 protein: CASSQDHPPGSDQPQHF
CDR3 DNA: TGCGCCAGCAGCCAAGATCACCCCCCAGGGTCGGATCAGCCCCAGCATTTT

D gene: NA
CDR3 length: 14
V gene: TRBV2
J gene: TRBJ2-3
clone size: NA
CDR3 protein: CASTQDGYTDTQYF
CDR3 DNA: TGTGCCAGCACTCAGGACGGTTACACAGATACGCAGTATTTT

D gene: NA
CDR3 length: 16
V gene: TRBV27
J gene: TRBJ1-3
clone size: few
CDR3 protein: CASTSISANSGNTIYF
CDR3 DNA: TGTGCCAGCACCTCGATCTCCGCAAACTCTGGAAACACCATATATTTT

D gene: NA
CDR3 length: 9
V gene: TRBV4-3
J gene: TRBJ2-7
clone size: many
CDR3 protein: CASVNEQYF
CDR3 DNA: TGCGCCAGCGTTAACGAGCAGTACTTC

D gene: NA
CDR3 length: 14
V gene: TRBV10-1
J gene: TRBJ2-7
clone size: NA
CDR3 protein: CASSDGTSTYEQYF
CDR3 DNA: TGCGCCAGCAGTGACGGGACATCGACCTACGAGCAGTACTTC

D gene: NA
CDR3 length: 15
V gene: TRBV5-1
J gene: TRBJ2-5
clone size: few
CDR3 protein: CASSEAGTQEETQYF
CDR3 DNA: TGCGCCAGCAGCGAAGCCGGGACTCAGGAGGAGACCCAGTACTTC

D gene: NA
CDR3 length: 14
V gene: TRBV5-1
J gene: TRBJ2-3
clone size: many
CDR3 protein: CASSLSASTDTQYF
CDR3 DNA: TGCGCCAGCAGCTTGTCCGCCTCCACAGATACGCAGTATTTT

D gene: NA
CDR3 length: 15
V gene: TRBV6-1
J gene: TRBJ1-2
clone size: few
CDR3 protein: CASSEIVGETGGYTF
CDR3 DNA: TGTGCCAGCAGTGAAATTGTGGGGGAGACCGGTGGCTACACCTTC

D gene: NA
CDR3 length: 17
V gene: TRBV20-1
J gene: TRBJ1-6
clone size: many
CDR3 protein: CSARDSELSSYNSPLHF
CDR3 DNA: TGCAGTGCTAGAGATTCAGAACTGAGCTCCTATAATTCACCCCTCCACTTT

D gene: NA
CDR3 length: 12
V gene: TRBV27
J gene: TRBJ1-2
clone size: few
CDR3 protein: CASSRPSGGYTF
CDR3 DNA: TGTGCCAGCAGTCGTCCCTCAGGTGGCTACACCTTC

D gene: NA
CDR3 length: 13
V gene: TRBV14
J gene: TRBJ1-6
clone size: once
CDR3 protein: CASSQVEYSPLHF
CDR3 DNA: TGTGCCAGCAGCCAAGTCGAGTATTCACCCCTCCACTTT

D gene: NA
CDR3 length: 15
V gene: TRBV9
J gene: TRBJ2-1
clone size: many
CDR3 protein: CASSSSSGSYNEQFF
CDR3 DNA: TGTGCCAGCAGCTCCAGTAGCGGTTCCTACAATGAGCAGTTCTTC

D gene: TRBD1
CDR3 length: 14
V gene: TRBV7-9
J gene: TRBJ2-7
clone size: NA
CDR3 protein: CASSSPGQRYEQYF
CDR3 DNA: TGTGCCAGCAGCTCGCCGGGACAGCGATACGAGCAGTACTTC

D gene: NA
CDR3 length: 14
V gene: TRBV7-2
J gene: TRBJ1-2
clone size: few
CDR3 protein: CASSAYGTDYGYTF
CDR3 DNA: TGTGCCAGCAGCGCGTACGGGACGGATTATGGCTACACCTTC

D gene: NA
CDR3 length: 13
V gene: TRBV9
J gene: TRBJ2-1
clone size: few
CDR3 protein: CASSVGGATEQFF
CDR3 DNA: TGTGCCAGCAGCGTAGGTGGGGCAACTGAGCAGTTCTTC

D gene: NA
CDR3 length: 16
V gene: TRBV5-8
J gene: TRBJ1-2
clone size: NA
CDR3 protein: CASSFAGTQALYGYTF
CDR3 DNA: TGTGCCAGCAGTTTCGCCGGGACCCAGGCTCTCTATGGCTACACCTTC

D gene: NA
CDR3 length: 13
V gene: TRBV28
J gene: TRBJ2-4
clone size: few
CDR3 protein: CASLSRRKNIQYF
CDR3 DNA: TGTGCCAGCCTATCACGCCGCAAAAACATTCAGTACTTC

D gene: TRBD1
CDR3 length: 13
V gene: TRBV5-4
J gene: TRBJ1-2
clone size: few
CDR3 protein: CASSLGQTYGYTF
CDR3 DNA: TGTGCCAGCAGCCTGGGACAGACCTATGGCTACACCTTC

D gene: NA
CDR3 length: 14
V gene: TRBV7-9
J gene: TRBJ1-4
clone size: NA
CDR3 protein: CASSSSGSREKLFF
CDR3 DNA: TGTGCCAGCAGCTCATCAGGGTCCCGTGAAAAACTGTTTTTT

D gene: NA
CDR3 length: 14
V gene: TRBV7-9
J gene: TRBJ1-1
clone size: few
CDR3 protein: CASSPDSASTEAFF
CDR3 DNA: TGTGCCAGCAGCCCCGACAGCGCTAGCACTGAAGCTTTCTTT

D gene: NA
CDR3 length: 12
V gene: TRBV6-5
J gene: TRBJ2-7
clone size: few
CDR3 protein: CASSAYRDEQYF
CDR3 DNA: TGTGCCAGCAGTGCTTACAGGGACGAGCAGTACTTC

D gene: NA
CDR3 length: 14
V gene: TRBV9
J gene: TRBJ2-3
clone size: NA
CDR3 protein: CASSVGSLGDTQYF
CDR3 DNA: TGTGCCAGCAGCGTGGGCTCCTTAGGAGATACGCAGTATTTT

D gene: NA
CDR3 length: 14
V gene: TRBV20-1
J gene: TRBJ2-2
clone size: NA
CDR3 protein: CSASGHLTTGELFF
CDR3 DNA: TGCAGTGCTAGTGGACACCTGACCACCGGGGAGCTGTTTTTT

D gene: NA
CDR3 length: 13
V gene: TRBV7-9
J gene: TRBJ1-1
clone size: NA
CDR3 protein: CASSLLDASEAFF
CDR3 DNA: TGTGCCAGCAGCTTACTGGACGCAAGTGAAGCTTTCTTT

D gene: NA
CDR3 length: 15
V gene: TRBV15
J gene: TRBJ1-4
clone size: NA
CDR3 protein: CATSAPGREEEKLFF
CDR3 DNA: TGTGCCACCAGCGCCCCAGGGAGGGAAGAAGAAAAACTGTTTTTT

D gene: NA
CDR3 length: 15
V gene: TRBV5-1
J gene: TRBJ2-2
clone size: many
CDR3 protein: CASSFATQSTGELFF
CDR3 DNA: TGCGCCAGCAGCTTCGCTACACAGAGCACCGGGGAGCTGTTTTTT

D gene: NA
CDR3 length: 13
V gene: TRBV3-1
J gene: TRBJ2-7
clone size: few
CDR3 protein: CASSQDVAYEQYF
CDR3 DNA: TGTGCCAGCAGCCAAGATGTTGCCTACGAGCAGTACTTC